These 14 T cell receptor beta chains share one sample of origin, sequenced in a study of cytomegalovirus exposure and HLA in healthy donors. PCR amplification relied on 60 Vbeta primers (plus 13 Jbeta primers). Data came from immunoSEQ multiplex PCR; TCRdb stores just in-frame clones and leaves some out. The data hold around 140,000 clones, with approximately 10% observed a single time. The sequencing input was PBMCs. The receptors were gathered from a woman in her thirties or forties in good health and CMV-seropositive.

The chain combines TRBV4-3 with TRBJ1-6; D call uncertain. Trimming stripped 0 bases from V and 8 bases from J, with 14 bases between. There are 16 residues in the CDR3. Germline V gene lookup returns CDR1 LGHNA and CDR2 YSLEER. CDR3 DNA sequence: TGCGCCAGCAGCCAAGATCTTGCAGGCCGTGATTCACCCCTCCACTTT. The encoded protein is CASSQDLAGRDSPLHF.

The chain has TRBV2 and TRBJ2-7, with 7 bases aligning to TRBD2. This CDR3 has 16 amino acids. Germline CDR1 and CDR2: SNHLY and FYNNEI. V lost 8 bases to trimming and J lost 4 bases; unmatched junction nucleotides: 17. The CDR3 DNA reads TGTGCCAGCTGCGGGGGAACCGGGGATTCCCCATACGAGCAGTACTTC. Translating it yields CASCGGTGDSPYEQYF.

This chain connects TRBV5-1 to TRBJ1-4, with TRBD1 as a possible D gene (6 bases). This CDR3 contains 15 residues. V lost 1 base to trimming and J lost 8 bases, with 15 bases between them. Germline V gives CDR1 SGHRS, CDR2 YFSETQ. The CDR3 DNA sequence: TGCGCCAGCAGCTTGCAAGGGGGTGCAGAAGAAAAACTGTTTTTT. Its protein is CASSLQGGAEEKLFF. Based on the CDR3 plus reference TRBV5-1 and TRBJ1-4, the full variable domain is KAGVTQTPRYLIKTRGQQVTLSCSPISGHRSVSWYQQTPGQGLQFLFEYFSETQRNKGNFPGRFSGRQFSNSRSEMNVSTLELGDSALYLCASSLQGGAEEKLFFGSGTQLSVL.

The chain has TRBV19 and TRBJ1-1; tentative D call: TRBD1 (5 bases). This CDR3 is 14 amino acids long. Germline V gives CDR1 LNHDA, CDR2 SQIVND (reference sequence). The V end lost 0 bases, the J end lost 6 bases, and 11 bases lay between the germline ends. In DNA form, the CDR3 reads TGTGCCAGTAGTATAGACCAGGGTCCGGCTGAAGCTTTCTTT. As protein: CASSIDQGPAEAFF. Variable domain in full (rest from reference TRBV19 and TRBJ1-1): DGGITQSPKYLFRKEGQNVTLSCEQNLNHDAMYWYRQDPGQGLRLIYYSQIVNDFQKGDIAEGYSVSREKKESFPLTVTSAQKNPTAFYLCASSIDQGPAEAFFGQGTRLTVV.

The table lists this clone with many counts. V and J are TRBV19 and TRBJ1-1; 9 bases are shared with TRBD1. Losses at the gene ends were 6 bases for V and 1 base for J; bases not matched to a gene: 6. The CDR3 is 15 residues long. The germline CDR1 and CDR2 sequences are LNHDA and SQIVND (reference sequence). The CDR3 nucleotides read TGTGCCAGTAGCCACTCGGACAGGGGGAACACTGAAGCTTTCTTT. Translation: CASSHSDRGNTEAFF.

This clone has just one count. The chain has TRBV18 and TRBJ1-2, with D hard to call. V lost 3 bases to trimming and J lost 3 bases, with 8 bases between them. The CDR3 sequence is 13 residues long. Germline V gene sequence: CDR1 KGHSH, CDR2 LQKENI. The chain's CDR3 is CASSPTRDYGYTF. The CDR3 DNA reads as TGTGCCAGCTCACCGACTAGGGACTATGGCTACACCTTC.

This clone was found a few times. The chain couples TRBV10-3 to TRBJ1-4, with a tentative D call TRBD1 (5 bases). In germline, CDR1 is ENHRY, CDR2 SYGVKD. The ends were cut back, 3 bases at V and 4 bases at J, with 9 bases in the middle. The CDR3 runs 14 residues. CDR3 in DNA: TGTGCCATCAGTGAAGGGACTTATAATGAAAAACTGTTTTTT. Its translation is CAISEGTYNEKLFF.

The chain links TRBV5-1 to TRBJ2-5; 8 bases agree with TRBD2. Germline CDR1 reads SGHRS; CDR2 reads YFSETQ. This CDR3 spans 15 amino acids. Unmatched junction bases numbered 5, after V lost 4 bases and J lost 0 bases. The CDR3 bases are TGCGCCAGCAGCCTCACGGGGGGGCACCAAGAGACCCAGTACTTC. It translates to CASSLTGGHQETQYF. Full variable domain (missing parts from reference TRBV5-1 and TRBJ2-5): KAGVTQTPRYLIKTRGQQVTLSCSPISGHRSVSWYQQTPGQGLQFLFEYFSETQRNKGNFPGRFSGRQFSNSRSEMNVSTLELGDSALYLCASSLTGGHQETQYFGPGTRLLVL.

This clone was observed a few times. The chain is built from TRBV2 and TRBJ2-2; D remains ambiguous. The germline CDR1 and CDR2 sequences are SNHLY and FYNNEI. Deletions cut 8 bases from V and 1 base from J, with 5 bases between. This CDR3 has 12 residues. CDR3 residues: CASGLNTGELFF. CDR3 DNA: TGTGCCAGCGGCCTGAACACCGGGGAGCTGTTTTTT.

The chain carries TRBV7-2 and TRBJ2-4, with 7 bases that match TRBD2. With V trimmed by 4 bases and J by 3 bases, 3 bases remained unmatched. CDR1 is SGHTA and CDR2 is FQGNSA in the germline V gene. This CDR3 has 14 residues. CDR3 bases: TGTGCCAGCAGCTGGCGGGAGAGCAAAAACATTCAGTACTTC. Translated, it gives CASSWRESKNIQYF.

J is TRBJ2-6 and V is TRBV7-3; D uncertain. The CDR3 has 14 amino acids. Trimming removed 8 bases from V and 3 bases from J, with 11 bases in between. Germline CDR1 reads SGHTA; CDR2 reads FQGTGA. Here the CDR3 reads CASGPQVGANVLTF. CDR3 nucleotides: TGTGCCAGCGGCCCACAAGTTGGGGCCAACGTCCTGACTTTC.

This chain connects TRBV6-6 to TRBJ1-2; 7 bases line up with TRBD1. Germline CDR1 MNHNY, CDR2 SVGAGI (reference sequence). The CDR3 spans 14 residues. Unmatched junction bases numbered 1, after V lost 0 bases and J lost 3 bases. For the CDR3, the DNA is TGTGCCAGCAGTTACTCCGGGACAGACTATGGCTACACCTTC. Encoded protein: CASSYSGTDYGYTF.

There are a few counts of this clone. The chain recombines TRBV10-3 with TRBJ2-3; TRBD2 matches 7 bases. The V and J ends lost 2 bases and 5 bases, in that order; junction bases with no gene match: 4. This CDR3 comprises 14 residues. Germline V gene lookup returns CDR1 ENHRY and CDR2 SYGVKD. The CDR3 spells CAISEPRGKDTQYF. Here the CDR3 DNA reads TGTGCCATCAGTGAGCCGCGGGGGAAAGATACGCAGTATTTT.

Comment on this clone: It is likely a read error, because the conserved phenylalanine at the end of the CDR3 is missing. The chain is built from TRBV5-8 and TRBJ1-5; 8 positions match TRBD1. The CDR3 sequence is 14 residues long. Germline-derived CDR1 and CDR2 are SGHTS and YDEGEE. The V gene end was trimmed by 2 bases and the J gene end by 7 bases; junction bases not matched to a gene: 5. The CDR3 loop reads CASSFIQGVQPQHV. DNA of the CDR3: TGTGCCAGCAGCTTTATACAGGGGGTCCAGCCCCAGCATGTT.